Listed below are T cell receptor beta chains from one sample, sequenced in a study of CD8 T cells in Susac syndrome. TCRdb re-derived calls from the immunoSEQ multiplex PCR reads in MiXCR, one entry per CDR3 protein. The repertoire includes 51,000 or so distinct CDR3 sequences, 93% of them detected once, and almost 0.55% sits in the top ten. What was sequenced was CD8+ T cells from PBMCs. The source is a human donor in good health. Both conserved end residues are part of each CDR3.

cdr3_aa	v_call	j_call
CASSKLAGDNEQFF	TRBV28	TRBJ2-1
CASSLDSNYGYTF	TRBV5-6	TRBJ1-2
CSARVLMTGASYEQYF	TRBV20-1	TRBJ2-7
CASSGVPDTQYF	TRBV5-4	TRBJ2-3
CASSLSGPNEQYF	TRBV27	TRBJ2-7
CASSPGGGTGELFF	TRBV18	TRBJ2-2
CASSPGVAGGADTQYF	TRBV27	TRBJ2-3
CSVEGGGSWEQFF	TRBV29-1	TRBJ2-1
CASSYPGVGNTEAFF	TRBV13	TRBJ1-1
CASSFQGGVYNEQFF	TRBV7-2	TRBJ2-1
CASSSSTGGASHNEQFF	TRBV7-9	TRBJ2-1
CASRDLRSYNEQFF	TRBV28	TRBJ2-1
CASSLTGEEQYF	TRBV27	TRBJ2-7
CASSPRRIAGEGEQFF	TRBV3-1	TRBJ2-1
CSAREPPETQYF	TRBV20-1	TRBJ2-5
CASRGIGLAGGAGELFF	TRBV3-1	TRBJ2-2
CASSQDFPGVEQYF	TRBV3-1	TRBJ2-7
CSALGTSGRSYEQYF	TRBV29-1	TRBJ2-7
CASSHPGGLGSGANVLTF	TRBV4-2	TRBJ2-6
CASGGVTGELFF	TRBV11-2	TRBJ2-2
CASSEPTAGRSETQYF	TRBV7-6	TRBJ2-5
CSASTVGELFF	TRBV20-1	TRBJ2-2
CASSLARRVGANVLTF	TRBV7-9	TRBJ2-6
CSVEEGLAGGYTDTQYF	TRBV29-1	TRBJ2-3
CASSQEPGNYYGYTF	TRBV4-1	TRBJ1-2
CASSLQGLAGGNTGELFF	TRBV5-1	TRBJ2-2
CASNIYEQYF	TRBV6-1	TRBJ2-7
CASSPDRVEQFF	TRBV5-1	TRBJ2-1
CSASDSPSGGQYF	TRBV20-1	TRBJ2-7
CASRDRGYLADTQYF	TRBV19	TRBJ2-3
CSVSEDGYTF	TRBV29-1	TRBJ1-2
CASSYTVAGGPGEQFF	TRBV27	TRBJ2-1
CASSQELAGRVYNEQFF	TRBV4-1	TRBJ2-1
CASSFAGTTDTQYF	TRBV27	TRBJ2-3
CATSREFGGANEKLFF	TRBV15	TRBJ1-4
CASSEARGLYEQYF	TRBV6-1	TRBJ2-7
CASSFGGVEQYF	TRBV12-3/TRBV12-4	TRBJ2-7
CASKTNRLSGNTIYF	TRBV5-6	TRBJ1-3
CAWSPTGVGQPQHF	TRBV30	TRBJ1-5
CARGTRDTDTQYF	TRBV2	TRBJ2-3
CASSPRESLNTGELFF	TRBV18	TRBJ2-2
CASSLGTGWGANVLTF	TRBV5-6	TRBJ2-6
CALGGRWGYEQYF	TRBV28	TRBJ2-7
CASSFGGREQFF	TRBV28	TRBJ2-1
CASSVPRQGGSGANVLTF	TRBV9	TRBJ2-6
CASSSDGFQETQYF	TRBV7-9	TRBJ2-5
CASSQLWTDTQYF	TRBV7-6	TRBJ2-3
CASSLETSGTDNEQFF	TRBV7-9	TRBJ2-1
CASRLGTGGQETQYF	TRBV2	TRBJ2-5
CASTSRANVLTF	TRBV3-1	TRBJ2-6
CASSPWAPRAPEKLFF	TRBV4-2	TRBJ1-4
CASSDFSGANVLTF	TRBV25-1	TRBJ2-6
CASSLGQANSYEQYF	TRBV7-9	TRBJ2-7
CASSSVTSGSYEQYF	TRBV5-6	TRBJ2-7
CASRLTGQALSGANVLTF	TRBV28	TRBJ2-6